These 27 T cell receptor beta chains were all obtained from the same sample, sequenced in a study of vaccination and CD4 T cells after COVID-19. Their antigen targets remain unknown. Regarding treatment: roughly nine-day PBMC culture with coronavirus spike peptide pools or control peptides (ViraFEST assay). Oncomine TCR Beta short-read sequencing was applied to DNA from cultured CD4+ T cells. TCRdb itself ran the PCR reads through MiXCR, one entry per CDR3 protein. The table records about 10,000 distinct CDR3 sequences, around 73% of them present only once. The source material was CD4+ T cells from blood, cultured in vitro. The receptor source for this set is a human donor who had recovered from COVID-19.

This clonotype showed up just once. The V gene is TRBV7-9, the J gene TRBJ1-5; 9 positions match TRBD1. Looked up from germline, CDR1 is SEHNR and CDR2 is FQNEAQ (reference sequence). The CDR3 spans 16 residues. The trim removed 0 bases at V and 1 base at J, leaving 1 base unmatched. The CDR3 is CASSLAGQGSNQPQHF. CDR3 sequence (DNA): TGTGCCAGCAGCTTAGCGGGACAGGGAAGCAATCAGCCCCAGCATTTT.

DNA for the CDR3: TGTGCCTGGCGCGGGACAGTAAATTCACCCCTCCACTTT. Its protein product is CAWRGTVNSPLHF. The chain has TRBV30 and TRBJ1-6; 7 bases line up with TRBD1. The V segment lost 5 bases and the J segment 7 bases; nucleotides outside the gene matches: 5. Per germline, CDR1 GTSNPN and CDR2 SVGIG (reference sequence). The CDR3 runs to 13 residues.

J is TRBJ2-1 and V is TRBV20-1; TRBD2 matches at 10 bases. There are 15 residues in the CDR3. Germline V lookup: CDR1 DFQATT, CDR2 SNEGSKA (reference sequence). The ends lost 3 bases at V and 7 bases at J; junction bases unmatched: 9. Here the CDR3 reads CSARVSSGRENEQFF. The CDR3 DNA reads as TGCAGTGCTAGGGTGTCTAGCGGGAGAGAGAATGAGCAGTTCTTC.

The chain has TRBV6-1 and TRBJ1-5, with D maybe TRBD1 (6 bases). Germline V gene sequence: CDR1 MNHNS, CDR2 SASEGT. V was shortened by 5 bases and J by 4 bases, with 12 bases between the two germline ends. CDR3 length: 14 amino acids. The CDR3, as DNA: TGTGCCAGCAGTACAGGGTTACCAAATCAGCCCCAGCATTTT. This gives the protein CASSTGLPNQPQHF.

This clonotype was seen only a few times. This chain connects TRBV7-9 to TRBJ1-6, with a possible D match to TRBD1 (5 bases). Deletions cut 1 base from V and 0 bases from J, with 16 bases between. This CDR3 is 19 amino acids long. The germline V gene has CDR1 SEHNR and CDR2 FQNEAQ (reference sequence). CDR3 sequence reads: CASSLVAGTGSSYNSPLHF. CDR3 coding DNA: TGTGCCAGCAGCTTAGTGGCGGGGACTGGGAGCTCCTATAATTCACCCCTCCACTTT.

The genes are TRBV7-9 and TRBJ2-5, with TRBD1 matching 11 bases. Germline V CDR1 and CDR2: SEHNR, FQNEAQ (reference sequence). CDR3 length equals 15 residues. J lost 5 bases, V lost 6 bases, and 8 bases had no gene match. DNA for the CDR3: TGTGCCAGCAGACCAGGACAGGGGGCTGTCGAGACCCAGTACTTC. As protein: CASRPGQGAVETQYF.

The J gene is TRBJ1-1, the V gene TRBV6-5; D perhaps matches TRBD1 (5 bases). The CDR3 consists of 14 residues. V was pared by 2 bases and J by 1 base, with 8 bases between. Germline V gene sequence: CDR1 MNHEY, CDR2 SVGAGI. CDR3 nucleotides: TGTGCCAGCAGTTACGCGGGACCGAACACTGAAGCTTTCTTT. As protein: CASSYAGPNTEAFF.

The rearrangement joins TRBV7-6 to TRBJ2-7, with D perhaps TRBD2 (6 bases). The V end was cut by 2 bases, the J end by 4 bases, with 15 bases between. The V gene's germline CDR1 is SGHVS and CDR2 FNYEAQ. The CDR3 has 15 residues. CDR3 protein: CASSLRGGDPYEQYF. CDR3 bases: TGTGCCAGCAGCTTACGGGGCGGGGATCCTTACGAGCAGTACTTC.

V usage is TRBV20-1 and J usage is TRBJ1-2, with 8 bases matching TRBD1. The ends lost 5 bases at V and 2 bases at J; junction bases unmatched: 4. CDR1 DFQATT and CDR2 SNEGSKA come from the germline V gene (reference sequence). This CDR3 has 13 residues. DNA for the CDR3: TGCAGTGCTGAGGACAGGGTCAACTATGGCTACACCTTC. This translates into CSAEDRVNYGYTF.

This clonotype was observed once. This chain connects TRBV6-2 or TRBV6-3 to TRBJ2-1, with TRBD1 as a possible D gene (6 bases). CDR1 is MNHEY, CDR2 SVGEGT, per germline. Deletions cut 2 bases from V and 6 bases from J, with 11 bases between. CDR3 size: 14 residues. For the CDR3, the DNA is TGTGCCAGCAGTTACCGGGACACCTCCAATGAGCAGTTCTTC. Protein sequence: CASSYRDTSNEQFF.

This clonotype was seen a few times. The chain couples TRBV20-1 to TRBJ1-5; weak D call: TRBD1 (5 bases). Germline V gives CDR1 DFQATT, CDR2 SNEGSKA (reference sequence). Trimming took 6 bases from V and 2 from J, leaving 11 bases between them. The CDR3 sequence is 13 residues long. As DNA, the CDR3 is TGCAGTGCCCCCCGGGGCGGCAATCAGCCCCAGCATTTT. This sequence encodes CSAPRGGNQPQHF.

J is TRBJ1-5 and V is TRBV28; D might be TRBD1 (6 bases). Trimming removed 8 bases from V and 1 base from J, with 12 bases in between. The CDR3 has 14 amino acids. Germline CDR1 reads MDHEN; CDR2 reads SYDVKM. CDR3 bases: TGTGCCAGCGGGGGCCCTGCGAGCAATCAGCCCCAGCATTTT. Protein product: CASGGPASNQPQHF. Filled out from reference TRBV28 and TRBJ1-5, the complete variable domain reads DVKVTQSSRYLVKRTGEKVFLECVQDMDHENMFWYRQDPGLGLRLIYFSYDVKMKEKGDIPEGYSVSREKKERFSLILESASTNQTSMYLCASGGPASNQPQHFGDGTRLSIL.

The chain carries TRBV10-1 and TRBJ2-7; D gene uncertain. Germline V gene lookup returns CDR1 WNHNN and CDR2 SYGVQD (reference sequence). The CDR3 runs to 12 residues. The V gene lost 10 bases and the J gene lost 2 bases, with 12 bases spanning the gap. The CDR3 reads CAIPSNPYEQYF. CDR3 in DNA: TGCGCCATTCCGAGTAACCCCTACGAGCAGTACTTC.

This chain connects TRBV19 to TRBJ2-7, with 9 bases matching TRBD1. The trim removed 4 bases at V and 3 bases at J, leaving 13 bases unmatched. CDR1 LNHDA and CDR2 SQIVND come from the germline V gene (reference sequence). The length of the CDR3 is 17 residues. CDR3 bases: TGTGCCAGTAGTAATAGGGGGACAGGGCCCCTCAGCTACGAGCAGTACTTC. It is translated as CASSNRGTGPLSYEQYF.

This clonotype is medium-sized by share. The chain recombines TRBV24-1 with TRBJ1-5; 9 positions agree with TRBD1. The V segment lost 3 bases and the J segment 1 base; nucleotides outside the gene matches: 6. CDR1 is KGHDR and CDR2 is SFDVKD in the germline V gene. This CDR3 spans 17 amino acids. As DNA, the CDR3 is TGTGCCACCAGTGATCCAAAACAGGGGGCGAGCAATCAGCCCCAGCATTTT. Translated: CATSDPKQGASNQPQHF.

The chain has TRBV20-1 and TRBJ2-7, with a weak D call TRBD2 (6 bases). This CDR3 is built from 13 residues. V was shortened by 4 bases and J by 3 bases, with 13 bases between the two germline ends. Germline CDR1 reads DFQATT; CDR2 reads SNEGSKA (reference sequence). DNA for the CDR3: TGCAGTGCTAAGACTAGTCTTTTCTACGAGCAGTACTTC. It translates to CSAKTSLFYEQYF.

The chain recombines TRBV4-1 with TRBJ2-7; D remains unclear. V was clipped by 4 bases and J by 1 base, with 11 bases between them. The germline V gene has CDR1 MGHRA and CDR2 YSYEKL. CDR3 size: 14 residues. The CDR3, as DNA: TGCGCCAGCAGCCTCCAGGATCCGTCCTACGAGCAGTACTTC. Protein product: CASSLQDPSYEQYF.

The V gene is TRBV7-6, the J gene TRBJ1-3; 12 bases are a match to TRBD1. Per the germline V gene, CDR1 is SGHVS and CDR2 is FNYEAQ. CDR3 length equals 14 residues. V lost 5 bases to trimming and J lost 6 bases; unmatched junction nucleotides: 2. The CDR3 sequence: CASSRDRGLNTIYF. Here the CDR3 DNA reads TGTGCCAGCAGCCGGGACAGGGGGCTAAACACCATATATTTT.

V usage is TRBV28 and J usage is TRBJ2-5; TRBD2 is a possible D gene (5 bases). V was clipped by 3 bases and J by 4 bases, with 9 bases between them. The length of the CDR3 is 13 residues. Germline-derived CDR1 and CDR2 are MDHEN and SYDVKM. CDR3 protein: CASSFFRGETQYF. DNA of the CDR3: TGTGCCAGCAGTTTTTTTCGGGGAGAGACCCAGTACTTC.

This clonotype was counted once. CDR3 in amino acids: CASSFGREETQYF. The CDR3 DNA is TGTGCCAGCAGCTTTGGAAGGGAAGAGACCCAGTACTTC. The chain is built from TRBV7-3 and TRBJ2-5; D is undetermined. Trimming removed 3 bases at V and 3 bases at J, with 8 bases between. The CDR3 is made up of 13 amino acids. Germline V lookup: CDR1 SGHTA, CDR2 FQGTGA.

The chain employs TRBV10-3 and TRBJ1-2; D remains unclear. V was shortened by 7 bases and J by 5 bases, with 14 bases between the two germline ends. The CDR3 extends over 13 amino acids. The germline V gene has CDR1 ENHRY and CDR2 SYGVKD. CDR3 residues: CAITGGSEYGYTF. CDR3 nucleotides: TGTGCCATCACCGGTGGTTCAGAGTATGGCTACACCTTC.

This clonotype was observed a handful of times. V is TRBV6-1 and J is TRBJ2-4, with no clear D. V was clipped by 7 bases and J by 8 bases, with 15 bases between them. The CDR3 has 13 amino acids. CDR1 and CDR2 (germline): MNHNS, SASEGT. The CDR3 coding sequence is TGTGCCAGCATGGCCCCACACTGGCACATTCAGTACTTC. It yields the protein CASMAPHWHIQYF.

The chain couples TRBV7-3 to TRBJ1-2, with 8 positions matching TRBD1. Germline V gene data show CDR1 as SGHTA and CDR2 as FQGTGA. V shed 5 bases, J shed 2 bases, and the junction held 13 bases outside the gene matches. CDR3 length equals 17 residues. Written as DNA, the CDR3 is TGTGCCAGCAGCCCCAAAACACACAGGGGGAAGAACTATGGCTACACCTTC. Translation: CASSPKTHRGKNYGYTF.

The CDR3 is CASSYSLWGTEAFF. CDR3 DNA: TGTGCCAGCAGTTACTCGCTCTGGGGCACTGAAGCTTTCTTT. The chain couples TRBV6-5 to TRBJ1-1; D call uncertain. Germline values: CDR1 MNHEY, CDR2 SVGAGI. The CDR3 length is 14 residues. V gave up 0 bases and J gave up 4 bases, with 9 bases separating them.

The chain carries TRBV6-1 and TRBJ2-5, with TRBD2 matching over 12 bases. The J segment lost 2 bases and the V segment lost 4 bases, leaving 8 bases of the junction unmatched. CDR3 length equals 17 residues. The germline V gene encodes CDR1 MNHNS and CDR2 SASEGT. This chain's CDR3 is CASSAHSGTSGQETQYF. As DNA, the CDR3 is TGTGCCAGCAGTGCTCATTCCGGGACTAGCGGGCAAGAGACCCAGTACTTC.

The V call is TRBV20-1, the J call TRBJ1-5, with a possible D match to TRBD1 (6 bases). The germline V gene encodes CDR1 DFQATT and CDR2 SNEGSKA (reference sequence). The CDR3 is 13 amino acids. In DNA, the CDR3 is TGCAGGACCGCTAAAGGGGGGGATCAGCCCCAGCATTTT. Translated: CRTAKGGDQPQHF.

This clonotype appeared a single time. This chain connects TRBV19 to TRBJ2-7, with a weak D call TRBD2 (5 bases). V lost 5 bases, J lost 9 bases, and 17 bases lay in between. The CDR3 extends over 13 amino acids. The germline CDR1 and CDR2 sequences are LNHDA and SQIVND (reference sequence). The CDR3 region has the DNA TGTGCCAGTAGTGAGACTACAGCTACGGGGCAGTACTTC. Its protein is CASSETTATGQYF.